A single TCR beta chain is shown here with its context. The V and J ends lost 3 bases and 11 bases respectively, with 14 bases between them. The CDR3 contains 12 residues. Germline V gene sequence: CDR1 LGHDT, CDR2 YNNKEL (reference sequence). This sample was included in a study of blood T cell repertoires in COVID-19. Study processing details: Amplified reference gene primers provided the basis for estimating nucleated cell counts. Libraries were prepared by immunoSEQ multiplex PCR; TCRdb keeps only in-frame clonotypes and omits some of them. From that table come the V and J calls and clone size; the DNA was used to work out D and trimming. Among around 64,000 clones listed, approximately 91% were seen once.

Sequenced sample: peripheral blood. The chain has TRBV3-1 (or the pseudogene TRBV3-2) and TRBJ2-7; D perhaps matches TRBD1 (6 bases). The TCR comes from a human donor in a cohort sampled during active COVID-19. The CDR3 reads CASSHRDTKKYF. CDR3 bases: TGTGCCAGCAGCCACCGGGACACCAAAAAGTACTTC.